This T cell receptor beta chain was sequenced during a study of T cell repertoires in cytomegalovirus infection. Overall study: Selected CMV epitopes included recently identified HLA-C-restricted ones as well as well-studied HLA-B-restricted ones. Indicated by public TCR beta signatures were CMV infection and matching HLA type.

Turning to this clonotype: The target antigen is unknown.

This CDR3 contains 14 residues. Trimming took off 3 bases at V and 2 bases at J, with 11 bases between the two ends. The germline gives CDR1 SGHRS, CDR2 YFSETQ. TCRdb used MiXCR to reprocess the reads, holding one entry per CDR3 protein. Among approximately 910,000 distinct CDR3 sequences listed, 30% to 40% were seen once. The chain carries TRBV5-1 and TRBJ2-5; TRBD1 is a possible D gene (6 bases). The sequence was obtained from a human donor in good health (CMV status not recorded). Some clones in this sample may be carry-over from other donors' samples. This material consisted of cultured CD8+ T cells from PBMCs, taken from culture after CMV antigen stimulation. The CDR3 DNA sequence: TGCGCCAGCAGCTCGGGACACCGACAAGAGACCCAGTACTTC. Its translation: CASSSGHRQETQYF.